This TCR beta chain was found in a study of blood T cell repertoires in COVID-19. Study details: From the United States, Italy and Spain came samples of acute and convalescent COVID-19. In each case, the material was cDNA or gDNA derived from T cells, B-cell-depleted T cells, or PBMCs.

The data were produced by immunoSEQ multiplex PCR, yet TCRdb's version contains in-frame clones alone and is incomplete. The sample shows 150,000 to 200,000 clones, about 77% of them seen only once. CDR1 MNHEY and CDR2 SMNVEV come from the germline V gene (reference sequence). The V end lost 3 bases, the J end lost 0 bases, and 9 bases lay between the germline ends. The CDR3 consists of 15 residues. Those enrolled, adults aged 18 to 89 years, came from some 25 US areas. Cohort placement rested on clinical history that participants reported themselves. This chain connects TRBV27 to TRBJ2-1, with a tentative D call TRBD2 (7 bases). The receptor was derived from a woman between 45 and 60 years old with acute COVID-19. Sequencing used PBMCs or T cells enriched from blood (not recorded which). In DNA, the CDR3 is TGTGCCAGCAGTTTCCGGGGGGCCTCCTACAATGAGCAGTTCTTC. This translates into CASSFRGASYNEQFF.